The T cell receptor (beta chain) described here comes from a study of Graves' ophthalmopathy and Graves' hyperthyroidism. Study conclusions and caveats: The authors also found most expanded thyroid clonotypes above 0.001 frequency in blood.

Pregnant or lactating patients and those with other autoimmune diseases or uncontrolled infections were excluded. As diagnostic evidence, clinical symptoms, serum thyroxine, TRAb, thyroid ultrasound and orbital computed tomography were relied upon. Using RNA transcripts, the TCR beta CDR3 regions were amplified. Amplification began with first-round RT-PCR using HTBI primers, then second-round multiplex PCR was performed. TCRdb redid the calling of the multiplex PCR reads with MiXCR, one entry per CDR3 protein. The repertoire has about 150,000 distinct CDR3 sequences, less than 45% of them found once; the top ten carry under 7%. This clonotype came up many times. What it binds is unknown. The length of the CDR3 is 13 residues. J was trimmed by 8 bases and V by 5 bases; bases with no gene match: 6. The germline V gene encodes CDR1 MDHEN and CDR2 SYDVKM.

The genes are TRBV28 and TRBJ1-2; 9 nucleotides line up with TRBD1. Source material: peripheral blood. The sequence derives from a woman aged 40-49 years with Graves' ophthalmopathy. Written as DNA, the CDR3 is TGTGCCAGCAGTAGGGACAGGGTCGACGGCTACACCTTC. Protein sequence: CASSRDRVDGYTF.